Below, one TCR beta chain is given with its context. The sample originates from a study of cytomegalovirus exposure and HLA in healthy donors. TCRdb's copy holds only in-frame clones and misses some; the assay was immunoSEQ multiplex PCR. The data hold fewer than 200,000 clones, with over 85% observed a single time. V was clipped by 6 bases and J by 5 bases; unmatched bases: 6. There are 15 residues in the CDR3. The germline V gene has CDR1 SGDLS and CDR2 YYNGEE. Sequencing was carried out using PBMCs. The TCR originated in a woman between 18 and 29 years old in good health and CMV-seropositive. V is TRBV9 and J is TRBJ2-5, with 14 bases that match TRBD2. CDR3: CASTRLAGGAETQYF. In DNA, the CDR3 is TGTGCCAGCACTCGACTAGCGGGAGGGGCGGAGACCCAGTACTTC.